This T cell receptor beta chain was sequenced during a study of blood T cell repertoires in COVID-19. Study overall: Researchers got acute and convalescent COVID-19 samples from the United States, Italy and Spain. From T cells, B-cell-depleted T cells, or PBMCs came the material, which was cDNA or gDNA.

This clone was found once. V was clipped by 11 bases and J by 6 bases; unmatched bases: 11. This CDR3 is 13 amino acids long. The germline V gene has CDR1 LNHDA and CDR2 SQIVND (reference sequence). How the authors handled the data: How many nucleated cells were present was estimated from reference gene primer amplification. Libraries were prepared by immunoSEQ multiplex PCR; TCRdb keeps only in-frame clonotypes and omits some of them. D and trimming were read from the DNA, whereas the V and J calls and clone size are those reported in that table. The top ten clones hold roughly 12% of a sample with about 240,000 clones, about 81% of them seen once.

The TCR was taken from a woman in her sixties with active or convalescent COVID-19. Sequencing input: peripheral blood. V and J are TRBV19 and TRBJ1-2; 8 bases line up with TRBD1. The CDR3 DNA reads as TGTGCCTCCTACCCTGGACAGGGAAATGGCTACACCTTC. This codes for CASYPGQGNGYTF.